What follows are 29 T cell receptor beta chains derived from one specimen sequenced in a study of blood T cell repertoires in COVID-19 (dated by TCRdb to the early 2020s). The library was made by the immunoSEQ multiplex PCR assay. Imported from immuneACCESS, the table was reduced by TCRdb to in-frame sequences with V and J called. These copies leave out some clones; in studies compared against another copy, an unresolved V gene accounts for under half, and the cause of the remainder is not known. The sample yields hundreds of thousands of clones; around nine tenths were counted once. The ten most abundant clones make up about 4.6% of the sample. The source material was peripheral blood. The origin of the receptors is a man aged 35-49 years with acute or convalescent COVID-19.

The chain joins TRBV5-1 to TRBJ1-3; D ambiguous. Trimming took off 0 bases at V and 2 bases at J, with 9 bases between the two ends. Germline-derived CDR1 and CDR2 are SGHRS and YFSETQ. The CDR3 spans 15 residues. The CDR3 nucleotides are TGCGCCAGCAGCTTGGCCGGCAGCGCTGGAAACACCATATATTTT. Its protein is CASSLAGSAGNTIYF.

The CDR3 loop is CASSLAGAGYTF. For the CDR3, the DNA is TGTGCCAGCAGCTTAGCCGGAGCGGGCTACACCTTC. The chain has TRBV7-9 and TRBJ1-2; D is unresolved. The germline V and J ends were trimmed by 0 bases and 8 bases, with 7 bases remaining between them. Germline CDR1 is SEHNR and CDR2 is FQNEAQ (reference sequence). This CDR3 comprises 12 residues.

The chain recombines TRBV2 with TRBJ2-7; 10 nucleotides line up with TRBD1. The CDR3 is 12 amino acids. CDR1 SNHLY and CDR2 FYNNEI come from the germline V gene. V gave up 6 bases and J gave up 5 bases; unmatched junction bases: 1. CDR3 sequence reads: CASSDRGHEQYF. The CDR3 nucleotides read TGTGCCAGCAGCGACAGGGGGCACGAGCAGTACTTC.

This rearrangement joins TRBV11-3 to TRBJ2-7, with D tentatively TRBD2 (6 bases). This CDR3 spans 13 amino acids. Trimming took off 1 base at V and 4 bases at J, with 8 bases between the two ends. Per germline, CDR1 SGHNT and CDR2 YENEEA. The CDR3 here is CASSLGLGYEQYF. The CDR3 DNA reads TGTGCCAGCAGCTTAGGACTAGGGTACGAGCAGTACTTC. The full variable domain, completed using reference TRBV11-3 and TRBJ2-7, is EAGVVQSPRYKIIEKKQPVAFWCNPISGHNTLYWYLQNLGQGPELLIRYENEEAVDDSQLPKDRFSAERLKGVDSTLKIQPAELGDSAVYLCASSLGLGYEQYFGPGTRLTVT.

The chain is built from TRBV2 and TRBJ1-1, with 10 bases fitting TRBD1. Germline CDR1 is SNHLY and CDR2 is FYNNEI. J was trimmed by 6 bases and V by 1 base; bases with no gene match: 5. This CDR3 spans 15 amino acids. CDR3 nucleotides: TGTGCCAGCAGTGAAGTAGGGACAGGGGATGCTGAAGCTTTCTTT. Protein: CASSEVGTGDAEAFF.

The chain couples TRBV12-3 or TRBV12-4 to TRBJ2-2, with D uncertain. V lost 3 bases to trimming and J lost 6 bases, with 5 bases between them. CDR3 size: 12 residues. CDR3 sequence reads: CASSFSAGELFF. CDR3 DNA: TGTGCCAGCAGTTTTTCGGCCGGGGAGCTGTTTTTT.

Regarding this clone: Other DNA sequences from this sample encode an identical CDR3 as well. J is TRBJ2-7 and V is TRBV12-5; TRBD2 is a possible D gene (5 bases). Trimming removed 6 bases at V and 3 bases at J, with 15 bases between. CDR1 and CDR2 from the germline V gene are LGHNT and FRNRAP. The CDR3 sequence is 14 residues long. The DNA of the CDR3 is TGTGCTAGTGGCTTGACTATACCCGTCTACGAGCAGTACTTC. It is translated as CASGLTIPVYEQYF.

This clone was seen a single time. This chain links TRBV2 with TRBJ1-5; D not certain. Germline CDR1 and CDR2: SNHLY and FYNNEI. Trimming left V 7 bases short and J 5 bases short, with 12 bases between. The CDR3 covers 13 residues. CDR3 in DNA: TGTGCCAGCACGGGGTTCGTGGATCAGCCCCAGCATTTT. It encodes CASTGFVDQPQHF.

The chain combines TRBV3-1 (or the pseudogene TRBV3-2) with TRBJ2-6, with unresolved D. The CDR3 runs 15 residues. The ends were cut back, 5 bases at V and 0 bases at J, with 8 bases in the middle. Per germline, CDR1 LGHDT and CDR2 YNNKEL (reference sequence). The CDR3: CASSYGSSGANVLTF. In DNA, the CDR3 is TGTGCCAGCAGCTATGGCTCCTCTGGGGCCAACGTCCTGACTTTC.

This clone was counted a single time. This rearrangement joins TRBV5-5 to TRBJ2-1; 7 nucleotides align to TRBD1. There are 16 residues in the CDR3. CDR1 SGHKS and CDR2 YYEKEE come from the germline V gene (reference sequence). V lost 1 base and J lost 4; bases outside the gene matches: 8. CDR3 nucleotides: TGTGCCAGCAGCTTGAGGGGGCAGGCTACGTACAATGAGCAGTTCTTC. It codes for CASSLRGQATYNEQFF.

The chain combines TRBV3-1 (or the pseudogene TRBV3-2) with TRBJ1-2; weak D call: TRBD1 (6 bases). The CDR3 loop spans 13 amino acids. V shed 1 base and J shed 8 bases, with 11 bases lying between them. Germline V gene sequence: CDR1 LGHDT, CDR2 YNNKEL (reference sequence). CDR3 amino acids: CASSQVPGEGYTF. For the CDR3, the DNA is TGTGCCAGCAGCCAAGTACCAGGGGAAGGCTACACCTTC.

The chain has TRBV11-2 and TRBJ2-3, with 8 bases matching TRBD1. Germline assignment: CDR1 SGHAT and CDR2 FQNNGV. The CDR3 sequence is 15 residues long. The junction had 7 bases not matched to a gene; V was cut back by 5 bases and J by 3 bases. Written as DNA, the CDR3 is TGTGCCAGCAGCCGCCTAGACAGGGGAACAGATACGCAGTATTTT. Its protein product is CASSRLDRGTDTQYF.

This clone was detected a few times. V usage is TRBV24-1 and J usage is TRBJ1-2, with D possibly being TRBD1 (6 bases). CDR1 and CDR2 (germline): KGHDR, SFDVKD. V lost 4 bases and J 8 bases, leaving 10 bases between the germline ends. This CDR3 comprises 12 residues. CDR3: CATSDRGRGYTF. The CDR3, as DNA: TGTGCCACCAGTGACAGGGGCCGGGGCTACACCTTC.

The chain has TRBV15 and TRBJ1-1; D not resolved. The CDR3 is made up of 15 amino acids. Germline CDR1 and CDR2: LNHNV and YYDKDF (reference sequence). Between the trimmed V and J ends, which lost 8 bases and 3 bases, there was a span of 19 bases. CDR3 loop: CATRRRRWEDTEAFF. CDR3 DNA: TGTGCCACCCGTAGGAGGCGTTGGGAGGACACTGAAGCTTTCTTT. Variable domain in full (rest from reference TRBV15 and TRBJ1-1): DAMVIQNPRYQVTQFGKPVTLSCSQTLNHNVMYWYQQKSSQAPKLLFHYYDKDFNNEADTPDNFQSRRPNTSFCFLDIRSPGLGDTAMYLCATRRRRWEDTEAFFGQGTRLTVV.

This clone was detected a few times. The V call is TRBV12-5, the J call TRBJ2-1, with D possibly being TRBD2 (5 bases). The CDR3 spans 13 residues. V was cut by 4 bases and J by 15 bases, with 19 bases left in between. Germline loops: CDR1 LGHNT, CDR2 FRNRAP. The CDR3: CASGSSDFFALFF. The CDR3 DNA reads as TGTGCTAGTGGTTCGTCGGACTTTTTCGCTCTGTTCTTC.

CDR3 sequence reads: CASSDGAREKLFF. The CDR3 DNA reads TGTGCCAGCAGTGATGGAGCTAGGGAAAAACTGTTTTTT. The gene calls are TRBV25-1 and TRBJ1-4, with unresolved D. The germline CDR1 and CDR2 sequences are MGHDK and SYGVNS. This CDR3 contains 13 residues. Trimming cost V 3 bases and J 8 bases, with 10 bases left between them. Filled out from reference TRBV25-1 and TRBJ1-4, the complete variable domain reads EADIYQTPRYLVIGTGKKITLECSQTMGHDKMYWYQQDPGMELHLIHYSYGVNSTEKGDLSSESTVSRIRTEHFPLTLESARPSHTSQYLCASSDGAREKLFFGSGTQLSVL.

CDR3 sequence: CASSQEGGGRSNQPQHF. CDR3 coding DNA: TGCGCCAGCAGCCAAGAGGGAGGGGGTAGAAGCAATCAGCCCCAGCATTTT. This rearrangement joins TRBV4-1 to TRBJ1-5, with D maybe TRBD1 (6 bases). Trimming removed 0 bases from V and 1 base from J, with 13 bases in between. Germline CDR1 reads MGHRA; CDR2 reads YSYEKL. The CDR3 runs 17 residues.

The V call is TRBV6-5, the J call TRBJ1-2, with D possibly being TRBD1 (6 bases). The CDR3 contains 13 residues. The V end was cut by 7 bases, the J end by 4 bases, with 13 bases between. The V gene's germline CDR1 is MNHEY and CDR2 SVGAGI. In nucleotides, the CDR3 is TGTGCCAGCACTAGGAAAGGGGGCTATGGCTACACCTTC. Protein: CASTRKGGYGYTF.

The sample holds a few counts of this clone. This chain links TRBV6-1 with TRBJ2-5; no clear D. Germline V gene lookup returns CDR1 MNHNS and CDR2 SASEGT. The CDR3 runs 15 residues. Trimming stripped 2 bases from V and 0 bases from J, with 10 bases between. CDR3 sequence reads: CASSEKRGYQETQYF. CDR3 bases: TGTGCCAGCAGTGAAAAAAGAGGCTACCAAGAGACCCAGTACTTC.

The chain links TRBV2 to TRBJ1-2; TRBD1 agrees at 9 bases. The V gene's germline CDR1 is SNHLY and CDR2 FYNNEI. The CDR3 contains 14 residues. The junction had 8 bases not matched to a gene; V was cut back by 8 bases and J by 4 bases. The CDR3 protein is CASAGTGSGYGYTF. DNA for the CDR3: TGTGCCAGCGCCGGGACAGGGAGCGGCTATGGCTACACCTTC.

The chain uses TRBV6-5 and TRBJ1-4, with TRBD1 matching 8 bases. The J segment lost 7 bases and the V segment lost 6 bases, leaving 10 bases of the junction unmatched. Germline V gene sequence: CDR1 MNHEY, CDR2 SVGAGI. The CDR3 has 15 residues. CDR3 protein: CASSLGEGTGEKLFF. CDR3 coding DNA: TGTGCCAGCAGCCTCGGAGAGGGGACAGGTGAAAAACTGTTTTTT.

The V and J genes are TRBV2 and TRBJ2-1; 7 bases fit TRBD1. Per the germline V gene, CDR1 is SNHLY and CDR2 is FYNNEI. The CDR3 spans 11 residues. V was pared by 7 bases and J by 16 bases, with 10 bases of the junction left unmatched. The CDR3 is CASTFPGQLFF. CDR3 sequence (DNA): TGTGCCAGCACCTTCCCGGGACAGCTTTTCTTC.

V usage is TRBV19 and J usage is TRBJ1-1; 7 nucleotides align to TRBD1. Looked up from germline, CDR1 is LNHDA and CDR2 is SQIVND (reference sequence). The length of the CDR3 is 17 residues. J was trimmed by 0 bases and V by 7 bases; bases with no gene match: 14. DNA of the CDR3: TGTGCCAGTAAGAATATTGGGGGACAGCCTATGAACACTGAAGCTTTCTTT. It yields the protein CASKNIGGQPMNTEAFF.

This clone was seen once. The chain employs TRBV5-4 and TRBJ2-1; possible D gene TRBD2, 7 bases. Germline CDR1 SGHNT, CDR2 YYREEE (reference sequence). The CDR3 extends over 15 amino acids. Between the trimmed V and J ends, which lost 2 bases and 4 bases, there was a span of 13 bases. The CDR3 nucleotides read TGTGCCAGCAGCTTTGGGGGGGGCCTTTACAATGAGCAGTTCTTC. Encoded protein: CASSFGGGLYNEQFF.

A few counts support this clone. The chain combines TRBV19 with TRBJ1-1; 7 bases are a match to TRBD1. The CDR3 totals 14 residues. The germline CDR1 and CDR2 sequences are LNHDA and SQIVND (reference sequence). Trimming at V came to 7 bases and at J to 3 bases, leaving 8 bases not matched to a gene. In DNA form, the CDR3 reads TGTGCCAGTATCTTACAGGGGCGGCACACTGAAGCTTTCTTT. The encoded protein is CASILQGRHTEAFF.

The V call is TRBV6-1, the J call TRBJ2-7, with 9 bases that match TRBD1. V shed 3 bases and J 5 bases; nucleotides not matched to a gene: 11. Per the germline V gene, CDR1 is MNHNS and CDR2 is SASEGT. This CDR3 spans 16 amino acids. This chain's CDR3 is CASSDNTGGMGDEQYF. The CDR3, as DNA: TGTGCCAGCAGTGATAACACAGGGGGCATGGGCGACGAGCAGTACTTC.

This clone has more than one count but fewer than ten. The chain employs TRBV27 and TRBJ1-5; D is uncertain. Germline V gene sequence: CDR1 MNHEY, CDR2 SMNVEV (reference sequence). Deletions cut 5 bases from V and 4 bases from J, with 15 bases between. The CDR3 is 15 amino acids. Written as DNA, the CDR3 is TGTGCCAGCAGTCCCCAACCGGGTTGGAATCAGCCCCAGCATTTT. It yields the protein CASSPQPGWNQPQHF.

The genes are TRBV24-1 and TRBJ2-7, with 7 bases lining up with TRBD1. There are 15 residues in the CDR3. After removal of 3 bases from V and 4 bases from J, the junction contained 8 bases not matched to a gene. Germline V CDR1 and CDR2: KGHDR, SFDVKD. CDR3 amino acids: CATSDANRGHYEQYF. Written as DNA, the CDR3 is TGTGCCACCAGTGATGCGAACAGGGGTCATTACGAGCAGTACTTC.

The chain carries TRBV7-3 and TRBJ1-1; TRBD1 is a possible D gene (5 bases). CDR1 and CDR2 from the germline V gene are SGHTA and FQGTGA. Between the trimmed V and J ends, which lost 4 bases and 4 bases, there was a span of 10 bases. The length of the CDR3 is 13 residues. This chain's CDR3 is CASSSRQLTEAFF. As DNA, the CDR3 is TGTGCCAGCAGCTCTCGACAGCTCACTGAAGCTTTCTTT.